This is a list of T cell receptor beta chains from one sample in a study of shared clonotypes between healthy human individuals. The method was immunoSEQ multiplex PCR; TCRdb's version includes in-frame clones alone and lacks a portion of them. The sample contains roughly 490,000 clones, 70% to 80% of which appear only once. Source material: PBMCs. The receptors here all came from a woman aged 40 to 49 in good health. Some clones in this sample may be carry-over from other donors' samples. Each CDR3 is given with its conserved first and last residue. Each record gives: clone size, D gene, V gene, J gene, CDR3 DNA, CDR3 protein. D genes are given only for firm matches. Only some rows state a clone size, as once, few, many or a class for expanded clones.

-	-	TRBV5-6	TRBJ2-7	TGTGCCAGCAGCTTGGCCGGTGGAGGGGGCTACGAGCAGTACTTC	CASSLAGGGGYEQYF
-	TRBD2	TRBV29-1	TRBJ2-7	TGCAGCGTTGCATCGGGACTAGCGACCGAGCAGTACTTC	CSVASGLATEQYF
-	-	TRBV28	TRBJ2-7	TGTGCCAGCAGTTCCCGCACAACCGCTTCGTCCTACGAGCAGTACTTC	CASSSRTTASSYEQYF
-	TRBD1	TRBV18	TRBJ1-1	TGTGCCAGCTCAGGGGGACAGGCGTACCAAGCTTTCTTT	CASSGGQAYQAFF
few	-	TRBV7-9	TRBJ2-7	TGTGCCAGCAGCTTAGGTTGGGGTCCCACGTCCTACGAGCAGTACTTC	CASSLGWGPTSYEQYF
few	TRBD1	TRBV2	TRBJ2-2	TGTGCCAGCAGTGAAGCAGCTAGGACAGGGACCAACACCGGGGAGCTGTTTTTT	CASSEAARTGTNTGELFF
-	-	TRBV28	TRBJ2-3	TGTGCCAGCAGTCCACGTACCACAGATACGCAGTATTTT	CASSPRTTDTQYF
once	-	TRBV20-1	TRBJ2-3	TGCAGCACAAGGGGAATGGGTACGCAGTATTTT	CSTRGMGTQYF
-	-	TRBV5-4	TRBJ2-5	TGTGCCAGCAGCTTGGCGGGTGCGGAGACCCAGTACTTC	CASSLAGAETQYF
-	-	TRBV28	TRBJ1-2	TGTGCCAGCAGGACAGCGGGCTACTATGGCTACACCTTC	CASRTAGYYGYTF
-	-	TRBV18	TRBJ1-1	TGTGCCAGCTCACCAGGACAGCACACTGAAGCTTTCTTT	CASSPGQHTEAFF
-	TRBD2	TRBV5-1	TRBJ2-7	TGCGCCAGCAGGTCGACTAGCGCGCTGGGCGAGCAGTACTTC	CASRSTSALGEQYF
-	TRBD2	TRBV7-2	TRBJ2-5	TGTGCCAGCAGCCCCGGGACTAGCGGACTCCAAGAGACCCAGTACTTC	CASSPGTSGLQETQYF
-	-	TRBV27	TRBJ2-5	TGTGCCAGCAGTTTATGGGGGGCGAAGACCCAGTACTTC	CASSLWGAKTQYF
few	-	TRBV28	TRBJ1-1	TGTGCCAGCAGTTTCCCCCTTACAGCCATGAACACTGAAGCTTTCTTT	CASSFPLTAMNTEAFF
-	-	TRBV28	TRBJ1-3	TGTGCCAGCAGTTTTGTGGGGGGTTCTGGAAACACCATATATTTT	CASSFVGGSGNTIYF
-	-	TRBV4-3	TRBJ2-7	TGCGCCAGCAGCCAAGATCTCCCCTACGAGCAGTACTTC	CASSQDLPYEQYF
-	TRBD2	TRBV7-7	TRBJ2-2	TGTGCCAGCAGCTTAAGGATAGCGGGAGGGGCGAACACCGGGGAGCTGTTTTTT	CASSLRIAGGANTGELFF
once	-	TRBV28	TRBJ2-7	TGTGCCAGCCAGCCCTCCCTCTCCTACGAGCAGTACTTC	CASQPSLSYEQYF
few	-	TRBV10-2	TRBJ1-2	TGCGCCAGCAGTGAGTCGTTAGCCGGCTCTAACTATGGCTACACCTTC	CASSESLAGSNYGYTF
-	TRBD2	TRBV7-9	TRBJ2-4	TGTGCCAGCAGCGGGAGCGGGGTAGCCAAAAACATTCAGTACTTC	CASSGSGVAKNIQYF
-	TRBD2	TRBV10-3	TRBJ2-1	TGTGCCATCAGCCTCGGACTAGCGGGAGTTAATGAGCAGTTCTTC	CAISLGLAGVNEQFF
once	TRBD2	TRBV27	TRBJ2-1	TGTGCCAGCAGTTTCAAGCGGGAGTACAATGAGCAGTTCTTC	CASSFKREYNEQFF
few	-	TRBV11-2	TRBJ1-1	TGTGCCAGCAGCTTACTCCAGGGTTACACTGAAGCTTTCTTT	CASSLLQGYTEAFF
-	TRBD2	TRBV7-4	TRBJ2-7	TGTGCCAGCAGCCTTACTAGCGGGGGCTACGAGCAGTACTTC	CASSLTSGGYEQYF
-	-	TRBV18	TRBJ2-3	TGTGCCAGCTCACTAAGATTACCCACTACAGATACGCAGTATTTT	CASSLRLPTTDTQYF
once	-	TRBV30	TRBJ2-1	TGTGCCTGGAAGGGGGGCAGCCCGCTCGAGCAGTTCTTC	CAWKGGSPLEQFF
-	TRBD2	TRBV4-1	TRBJ2-2	TGCGCCAGCAGCCAAAGGGGTCGGACTAGCGGTTCGAACACCGGGGAGCTGTTTTTT	CASSQRGRTSGSNTGELFF
-	-	TRBV20-1	TRBJ1-2	TGCAGTGCTAGGGTTCGAGTTGGCTACACCTTC	CSARVRVGYTF
-	-	TRBV9	TRBJ2-7	TGTGCCAGCAGCGTAGGCGGAAGCGGAGCCTCCTACGAGCAGTACTTC	CASSVGGSGASYEQYF
-	TRBD2	TRBV4-3	TRBJ2-1	TGCGCCAGCAGCCTTTCCGGGACTAGCGGTTACAATGAGCAGTTCTTC	CASSLSGTSGYNEQFF
-	-	TRBV19	TRBJ1-1	TGTGCCAGTAGTATCTCGGGGGCGAACACTGAAGCTTTCTTT	CASSISGANTEAFF
-	-	TRBV7-8	TRBJ2-7	TGTGCCAGCAGCTTTTCCTACGGCGACTCCTACGAGCAGTACTTC	CASSFSYGDSYEQYF